These 27 T cell receptor beta chains were all obtained from the same sample, sequenced in a study of cytomegalovirus exposure and HLA in healthy donors listed by TCRdb under 2017. The library was prepared using the immunoSEQ multiplex PCR assay. A mixture of 60 forward primers for TCR Vbeta segments and 13 reverse primers for TCR Jbeta segments was used in the multiplex PCR. TCRdb carries this immuneACCESS record with in-frame sequences only. Its versions omit some clonotypes, under half of them owing to an unresolved V gene in the studies checked, with the rest unexplained. The sample table shows about 140,000 clones, and under 85% are seen once. The ten largest clonotypes hold just under 1% of the sample. Specimen: PBMCs. These receptors were taken from a man younger than 35 in good health and CMV-seronegative.

V and J are TRBV7-2 and TRBJ1-1, with D perhaps TRBD1 (5 bases). From germline, CDR1 is SGHTA and CDR2 FQGNSA. The CDR3 covers 15 residues. With 5 bases removed from V and 1 base from J, the gap between germline ends came to 14 bases. CDR3 in DNA: TGTGCCAGCAGCCGCATTGGCGGGGGGAACACTGAAGCTTTCTTT. Its translation is CASSRIGGGNTEAFF.

The V call is TRBV9, the J call TRBJ2-6; no firm D call. This CDR3 is 15 amino acids long. The germline V and J ends were trimmed by 0 bases and 1 base, with 5 bases remaining between them. Germline V CDR1 and CDR2: SGDLS, YYNGEE. CDR3 sequence: CASSVAKSGANVLTF. The CDR3 DNA reads TGTGCCAGCAGCGTAGCTAAGTCTGGGGCCAACGTCCTGACTTTC.

V and J are TRBV28 and TRBJ2-7; 10 bases align to TRBD2. After removal of 2 bases from V and 0 bases from J, the junction contained 10 bases not matched to a gene. Germline V gives CDR1 MDHEN, CDR2 SYDVKM. There are 18 residues in the CDR3. The CDR3 loop is CASSLTGLASGGSYEQYF. The CDR3, as DNA: TGTGCCAGCAGTTTAACGGGTTTGGCTAGCGGGGGCTCCTACGAGCAGTACTTC.

This rearrangement joins TRBV5-4 to TRBJ2-3, with TRBD1 identical over 10 bases. Looked up from germline, CDR1 is SGHNT and CDR2 is YYREEE (reference sequence). V lost 3 bases and J lost 1; bases outside the gene matches: 2. The CDR3 length is 15 residues. The CDR3 DNA is TGTGCCAGCAGCTGGGGACAGGGGCGCACAGATACGCAGTATTTT. This encodes CASSWGQGRTDTQYF.

The chain is built from TRBV18 and TRBJ1-1, with 8 bases identical to TRBD1. Unmatched junction bases numbered 3, after V lost 3 bases and J lost 3 bases. This CDR3 is 14 amino acids long. Germline lookup yields CDR1 KGHSH and CDR2 LQKENI. The CDR3 loop reads CASSPTGGDTEAFF. CDR3 nucleotide sequence: TGTGCCAGCTCACCTACAGGGGGAGACACTGAAGCTTTCTTT.

The chain carries TRBV5-1 and TRBJ1-1; tentative D call: TRBD1 (5 bases). The CDR3 runs to 12 residues. Germline CDR1 and CDR2: SGHRS and YFSETQ. Trimming cost V 3 bases and J 8 bases, with 11 bases left between them. The CDR3 nucleotides are TGCGCCAGCAGCTCTCAGGGTCACGAAGCTTTCTTT. Amino acids: CASSSQGHEAFF.

The chain combines TRBV6-5 with TRBJ2-2; TRBD1 might be the D (5 bases). This CDR3 comprises 15 residues. From germline, CDR1 is MNHEY and CDR2 SVGAGI. V lost 3 bases to trimming and J lost 1 base, with 9 bases between them. CDR3 in amino acids: CASSYLDRNTGELFF. The DNA of the CDR3 is TGTGCCAGCAGTTATCTCGACAGGAACACCGGGGAGCTGTTTTTT.

This rearrangement joins TRBV7-9 to TRBJ2-3; a possible D gene is TRBD1 (6 bases). Trimming shortened V by 0 bases and J by 3 bases, and 13 bases separated the two germline ends. The germline V gene encodes CDR1 SEHNR and CDR2 FQNEAQ (reference sequence). This CDR3 is 16 amino acids long. In nucleotides, the CDR3 is TGTGCCAGCAGCTTAGCCGGGACACCTAAGACAGATACGCAGTATTTT. It specifies CASSLAGTPKTDTQYF.

The chain links TRBV5-6 to TRBJ2-7; the D gene is possibly TRBD1 (6 bases). From germline, CDR1 is SGHDT and CDR2 YYEEEE. The CDR3 has 16 residues. V was cut by 0 bases and J by 0 bases, with 13 bases left in between. The CDR3 protein is CASSLEVLDSSYEQYF. Here the CDR3 DNA reads TGTGCCAGCAGCTTGGAGGTTTTGGACAGCTCCTACGAGCAGTACTTC.

Here the CDR3 DNA reads TGCGCCAGCAGCCAAGAGACAGGGAGTGCAGATACGCAGTATTTT. Amino acids: CASSQETGSADTQYF. This chain connects TRBV4-3 to TRBJ2-3; 7 positions match TRBD1. CDR1 is LGHNA and CDR2 is YSLEER in the germline V gene. V was pared by 0 bases and J by 4 bases, with 4 bases of the junction left unmatched. The CDR3 is made up of 15 amino acids.

The chain employs TRBV27 and TRBJ1-6; 10 nucleotides align to TRBD1. CDR3 size: 15 residues. Trimming removed 6 bases from V and 9 bases from J; junction bases left unmatched: 8. Germline V gene data show CDR1 as MNHEY and CDR2 as SMNVEV (reference sequence). CDR3 sequence (DNA): TGTGCCAGCAGCCACCGACAGGGGGCTGGTTCACCCCTCCACTTT. This translates into CASSHRQGAGSPLHF.

V is TRBV7-6 and J is TRBJ2-7; 7 nucleotides align to TRBD1. The V gene's germline CDR1 is SGHVS and CDR2 FNYEAQ. The junction had 4 bases not matched to a gene; V was cut back by 6 bases and J by 2 bases. This CDR3 spans 13 amino acids. In nucleotides, the CDR3 is TGTGCCAGCAGTGGTCAGGGGGCCTACGAGCAGTACTTC. It encodes CASSGQGAYEQYF.

The chain couples TRBV9 to TRBJ2-3; D might be TRBD1 (6 bases). V lost 0 bases to trimming and J lost 0 bases, with 8 bases between them. The CDR3 is 15 residues long. Germline V gives CDR1 SGDLS, CDR2 YYNGEE. Here the CDR3 DNA reads TGTGCCAGCAGCGTAGTCGGACAGAGCACAGATACGCAGTATTTT. Its translation: CASSVVGQSTDTQYF.

The genes are TRBV6-5 and TRBJ1-5; TRBD1 is a possible D gene (5 bases). CDR1 is MNHEY, CDR2 SVGAGI, per germline. V lost 6 bases and J 0 bases, leaving 12 bases between the germline ends. The length of the CDR3 is 15 residues. The CDR3 spells CASSETDYSNQPQHF. DNA for the CDR3: TGTGCCAGCAGCGAGACAGATTATAGCAATCAGCCCCAGCATTTT.

This clone was seen a few times. CDR3 sequence reads: CASSQGGGSLYEQYF. CDR3 bases: TGCGCCAGCAGCCAAGGAGGGGGAAGCCTCTACGAGCAGTACTTC. This chain connects TRBV4-1 to TRBJ2-7, with D possibly TRBD1 on 6 matching bases. The germline V gene encodes CDR1 MGHRA and CDR2 YSYEKL. V was cut by 1 base and J by 3 bases, with 13 bases left in between. The CDR3 loop spans 15 amino acids.

The chain recombines TRBV19 with TRBJ2-3, with 7 bases that match TRBD1. This CDR3 contains 16 residues. V shed 3 bases and J 2 bases; nucleotides not matched to a gene: 8. The germline V gene has CDR1 LNHDA and CDR2 SQIVND (reference sequence). CDR3 in amino acids: CASSIAGGFPTDTQYF. The CDR3, as DNA: TGTGCCAGTAGTATCGCAGGGGGTTTCCCCACAGATACGCAGTATTTT.

The chain uses TRBV9 and TRBJ1-1; D is possibly TRBD1 (6 bases). V lost 4 bases and J lost 4, with 20 bases in between. Germline V gene lookup returns CDR1 SGDLS and CDR2 YYNGEE. The CDR3 length is 16 residues. The CDR3 sequence: CASSPRGGGGSTEAFF. DNA for the CDR3: TGTGCCAGCAGCCCCAGAGGGGGGGGCGGGAGCACTGAAGCTTTCTTT.

This clone was detected only a few times. The J gene is TRBJ1-4, the V gene TRBV5-1; TRBD1 might be the D (6 bases). The CDR3 runs to 14 residues. Germline CDR1 SGHRS, CDR2 YFSETQ. Trimming removed 3 bases at V and 4 bases at J, with 10 bases between. The CDR3 DNA sequence: TGCGCCAGCAGCTGGACAGCCTATAATGAAAAACTGTTTTTT. Its protein is CASSWTAYNEKLFF.

J is TRBJ2-5 and V is TRBV2; D gene ambiguous. Per germline, CDR1 SNHLY and CDR2 FYNNEI. CDR3 length: 14 amino acids. The V gene lost 4 bases and the J gene lost 0 bases, with 9 bases spanning the gap. The CDR3 here is CASSAGTYQETQYF. In nucleotides, the CDR3 is TGTGCCAGCAGTGCTGGCACCTACCAAGAGACCCAGTACTTC.

The chain has TRBV29-1 and TRBJ2-1, with TRBD1 as a possible D gene (6 bases). V was trimmed by 7 bases and J by 7 bases, leaving 14 bases between them. This CDR3 spans 12 amino acids. Germline-derived CDR1 and CDR2 are SQVTM and ANQGSEA. This chain's CDR3 is CSGGLLENEQFF. The CDR3 nucleotides are TGCAGCGGGGGGCTCTTGGAGAATGAGCAGTTCTTC.

The chain is built from TRBV5-4 and TRBJ2-5; D ambiguous. V gave up 6 bases and J gave up 0 bases, with 9 bases separating them. The CDR3 length is 13 residues. Germline CDR1 reads SGHNT; CDR2 reads YYREEE (reference sequence). The CDR3 DNA reads as TGTGCCAGCAACAACCCCAACCAAGAGACCCAGTACTTC. Its protein is CASNNPNQETQYF.

A few counts support this clone. The chain joins TRBV9 to TRBJ1-2, with D maybe TRBD1 (6 bases). Germline-derived CDR1 and CDR2 are SGDLS and YYNGEE. V shed 4 bases and J shed 6 bases, with 19 bases lying between them. This CDR3 comprises 15 residues. This CDR3 is CASSPSRGGADGYTF. The CDR3 DNA follows: TGTGCCAGCAGCCCATCCCGAGGGGGGGCGGATGGCTACACCTTC.

This chain connects TRBV9 to TRBJ2-2; 8 positions match TRBD2. V was clipped by 3 bases and J by 6 bases; unmatched bases: 13. Germline assignment: CDR1 SGDLS and CDR2 YYNGEE. The CDR3 length is 17 residues. Written as DNA, the CDR3 is TGTGCCAGCAGCGCCGGGCTTCGGGGGGGAGTCCCCGGGGAGCTGTTTTTT. Protein: CASSAGLRGGVPGELFF.

This chain links TRBV15 with TRBJ2-7; weak D call: TRBD1 (6 bases). The length of the CDR3 is 14 residues. Between the trimmed V and J ends, which lost 1 base and 0 bases, there was a span of 7 bases. Germline-derived CDR1 and CDR2 are LNHNV and YYDKDF (reference sequence). The chain's CDR3 is CATSRVGASYEQYF. The CDR3 DNA sequence: TGTGCCACCAGCAGAGTGGGGGCCTCCTACGAGCAGTACTTC. Based on the CDR3 plus reference TRBV15 and TRBJ2-7, the full variable domain is DAMVIQNPRYQVTQFGKPVTLSCSQTLNHNVMYWYQQKSSQAPKLLFHYYDKDFNNEADTPDNFQSRRPNTSFCFLDIRSPGLGDTAMYLCATSRVGASYEQYFGPGTRLTVT.

Only a few counts were recorded for this clone. This sequence joins TRBV29-1 and TRBJ1-2; D remains unclear. V lost 2 bases and J lost 7, with 11 bases in between. The CDR3 has 12 residues. CDR1 and CDR2 from the germline V gene are SQVTM and ANQGSEA. The CDR3 sequence is CSVELGWVGYTF. The CDR3 region has the DNA TGCAGCGTTGAACTAGGATGGGTTGGCTACACCTTC.

The chain joins TRBV6-1 to TRBJ1-4; D perhaps matches TRBD1 (5 bases). The CDR3 has 17 amino acids. Trimming took 2 bases from V and 4 from J, leaving 17 bases between them. The germline gives CDR1 MNHNS, CDR2 SASEGT. CDR3 loop: CASSEIERQPSNEKLFF. CDR3 DNA sequence: TGTGCCAGCAGTGAAATTGAAAGACAGCCGAGTAATGAAAAACTGTTTTTT.

V gene TRBV29-1 combines with J gene TRBJ2-5; 12 nucleotides line up with TRBD2. Germline V CDR1 and CDR2: SQVTM, ANQGSEA. After removal of 8 bases from V and 2 bases from J, the junction contained 6 bases not matched to a gene. This CDR3 spans 14 amino acids. CDR3 loop: CSLTSGGSQETQYF. CDR3 bases: TGCAGCCTGACTAGCGGGGGTAGTCAAGAGACCCAGTACTTC.